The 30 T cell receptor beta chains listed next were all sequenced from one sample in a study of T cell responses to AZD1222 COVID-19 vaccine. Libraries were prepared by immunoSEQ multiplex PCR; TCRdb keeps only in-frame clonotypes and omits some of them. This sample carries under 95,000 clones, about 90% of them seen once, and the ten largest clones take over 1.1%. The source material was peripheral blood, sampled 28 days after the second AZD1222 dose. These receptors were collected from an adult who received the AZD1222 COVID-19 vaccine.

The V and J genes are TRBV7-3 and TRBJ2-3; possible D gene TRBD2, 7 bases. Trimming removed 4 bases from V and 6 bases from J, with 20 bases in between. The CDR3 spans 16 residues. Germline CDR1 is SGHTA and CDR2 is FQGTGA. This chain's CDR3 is CASSSISGGRGDTQYF. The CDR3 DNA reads TGTGCCAGCAGCTCTATATCCGGGGGGCGTGGCGATACGCAGTATTTT.

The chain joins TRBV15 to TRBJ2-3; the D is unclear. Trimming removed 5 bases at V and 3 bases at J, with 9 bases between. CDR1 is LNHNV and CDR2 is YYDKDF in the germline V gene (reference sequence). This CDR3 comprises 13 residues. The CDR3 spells CATSGVWTDTQYF. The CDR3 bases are TGTGCCACCAGCGGGGTGTGGACAGATACGCAGTATTTT.

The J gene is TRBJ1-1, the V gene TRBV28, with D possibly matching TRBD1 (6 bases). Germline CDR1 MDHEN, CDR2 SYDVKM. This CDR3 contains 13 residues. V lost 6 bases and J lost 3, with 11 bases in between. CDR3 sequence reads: CASSPDRYTEAFF. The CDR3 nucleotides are TGTGCCAGCAGCCCTGACAGGTACACTGAAGCTTTCTTT.

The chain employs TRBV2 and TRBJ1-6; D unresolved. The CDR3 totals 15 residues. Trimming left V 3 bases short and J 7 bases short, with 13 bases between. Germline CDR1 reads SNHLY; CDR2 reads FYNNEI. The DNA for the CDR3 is TGTGCCAGCAGTGAGACAACAGCGATAAATTCACCCCTCCACTTT. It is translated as CASSETTAINSPLHF.

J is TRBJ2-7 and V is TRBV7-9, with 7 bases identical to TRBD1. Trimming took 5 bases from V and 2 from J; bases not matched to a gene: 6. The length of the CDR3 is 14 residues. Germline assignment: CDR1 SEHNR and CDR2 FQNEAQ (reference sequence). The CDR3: CASSPQGDPYEQYF. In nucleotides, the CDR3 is TGTGCCAGCAGCCCGCAGGGGGACCCCTACGAGCAGTACTTC.

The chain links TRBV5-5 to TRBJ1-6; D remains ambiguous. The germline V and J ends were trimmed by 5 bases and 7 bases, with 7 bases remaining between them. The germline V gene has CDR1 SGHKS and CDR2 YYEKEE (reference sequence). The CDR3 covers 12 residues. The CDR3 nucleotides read TGTGCCAGCAGACTCGGAAATTCACCCCTCCACTTT. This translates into CASRLGNSPLHF.

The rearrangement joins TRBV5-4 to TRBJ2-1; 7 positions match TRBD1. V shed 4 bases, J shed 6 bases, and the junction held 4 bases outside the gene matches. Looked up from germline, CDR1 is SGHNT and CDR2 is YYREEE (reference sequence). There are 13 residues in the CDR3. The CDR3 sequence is CASSPRQGNEQFF. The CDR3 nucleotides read TGTGCCAGCAGCCCAAGACAGGGCAATGAGCAGTTCTTC.

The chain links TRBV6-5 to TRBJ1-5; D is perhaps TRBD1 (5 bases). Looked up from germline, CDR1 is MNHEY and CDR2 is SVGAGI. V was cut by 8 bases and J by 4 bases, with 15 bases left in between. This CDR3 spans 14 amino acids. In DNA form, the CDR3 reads TGTGCCAGCTTGGGGGAAACGGCGAATCAGCCCCAGCATTTT. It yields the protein CASLGETANQPQHF.

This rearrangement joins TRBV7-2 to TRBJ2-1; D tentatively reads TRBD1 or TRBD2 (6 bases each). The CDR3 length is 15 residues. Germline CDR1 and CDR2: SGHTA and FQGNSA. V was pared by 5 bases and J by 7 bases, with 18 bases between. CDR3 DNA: TGTGCCAGCAGCCAAACTAGCCCGAGGGGGAATGAGCAGTTCTTC. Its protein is CASSQTSPRGNEQFF.

In DNA form, the CDR3 reads TGTGCCAGCAGCTTCGGTGACTACGAGCAGTACTTC. This sequence encodes CASSFGDYEQYF. V gene TRBV5-6 combines with J gene TRBJ2-7; D gene unclear. Germline CDR1 SGHDT, CDR2 YYEEEE. CDR3 length: 12 residues. Trimming pared 2 bases from V and 3 bases from J, leaving 6 bases between.

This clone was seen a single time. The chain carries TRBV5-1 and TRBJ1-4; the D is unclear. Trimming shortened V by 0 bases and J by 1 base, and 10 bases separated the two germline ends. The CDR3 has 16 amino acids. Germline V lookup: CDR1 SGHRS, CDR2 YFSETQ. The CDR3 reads CASSLVPRGTNEKLFF. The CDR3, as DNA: TGCGCCAGCAGCTTGGTGCCCCGGGGAACTAATGAAAAACTGTTTTTT.

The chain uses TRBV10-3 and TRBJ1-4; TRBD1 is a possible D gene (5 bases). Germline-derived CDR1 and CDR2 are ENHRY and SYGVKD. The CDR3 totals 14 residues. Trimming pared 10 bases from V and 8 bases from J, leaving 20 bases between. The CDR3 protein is CATGTDATGEKLFF. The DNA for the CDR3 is TGTGCCACCGGGACCGACGCAACGGGGGAAAAACTGTTTTTT.

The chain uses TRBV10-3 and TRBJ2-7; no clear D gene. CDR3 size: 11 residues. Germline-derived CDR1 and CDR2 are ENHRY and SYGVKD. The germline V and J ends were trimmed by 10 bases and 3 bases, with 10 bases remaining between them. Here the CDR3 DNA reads TGTGCCACCGACAACTACTACGAGCAGTACTTC. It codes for CATDNYYEQYF.

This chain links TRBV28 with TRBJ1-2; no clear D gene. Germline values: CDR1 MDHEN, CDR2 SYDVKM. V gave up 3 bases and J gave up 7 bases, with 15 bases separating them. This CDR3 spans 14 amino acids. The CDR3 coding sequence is TGTGCCAGCAGTTTTCAGGCCATTGGGCGTGGCTACACCTTC. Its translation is CASSFQAIGRGYTF.

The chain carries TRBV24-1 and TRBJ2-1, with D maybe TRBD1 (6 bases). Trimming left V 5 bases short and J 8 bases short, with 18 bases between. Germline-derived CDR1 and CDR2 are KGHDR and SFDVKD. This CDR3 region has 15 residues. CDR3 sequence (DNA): TGTGCCACCAGTGGGGGGCTAAGCGGCATACATGAGCAGTTCTTC. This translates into CATSGGLSGIHEQFF.

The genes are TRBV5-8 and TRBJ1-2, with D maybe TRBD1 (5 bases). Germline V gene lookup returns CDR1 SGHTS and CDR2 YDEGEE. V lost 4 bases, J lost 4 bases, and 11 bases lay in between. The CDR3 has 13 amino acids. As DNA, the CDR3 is TGTGCCAGCAGCCTAGGGGATAGCTATGGCTACACCTTC. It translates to CASSLGDSYGYTF.

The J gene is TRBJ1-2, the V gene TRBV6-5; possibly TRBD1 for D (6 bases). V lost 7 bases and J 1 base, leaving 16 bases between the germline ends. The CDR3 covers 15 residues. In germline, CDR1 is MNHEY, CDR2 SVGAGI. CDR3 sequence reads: CASKNRDTFNYGYTF. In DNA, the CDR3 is TGTGCCAGCAAGAACCGGGACACCTTTAACTATGGCTACACCTTC.

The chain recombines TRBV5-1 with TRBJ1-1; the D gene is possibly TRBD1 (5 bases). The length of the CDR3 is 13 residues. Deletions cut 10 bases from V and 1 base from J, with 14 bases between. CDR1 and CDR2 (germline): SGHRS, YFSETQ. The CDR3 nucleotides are TGCGCCGCGAGTGACCAGGGGAACACTGAAGCTTTCTTT. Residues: CAASDQGNTEAFF.

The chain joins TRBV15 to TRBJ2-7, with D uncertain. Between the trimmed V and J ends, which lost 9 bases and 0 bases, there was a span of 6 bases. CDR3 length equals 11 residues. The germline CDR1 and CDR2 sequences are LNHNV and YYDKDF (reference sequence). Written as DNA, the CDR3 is TGTGCCACGGCAAGCTCCTACGAGCAGTACTTC. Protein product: CATASSYEQYF.

This CDR3 reads CASSPTGGINIQYF. In DNA, the CDR3 is TGTGCCAGCAGCCCCACAGGGGGTATAAACATTCAGTACTTC. V and J are TRBV3-1 (or the pseudogene TRBV3-2) and TRBJ2-4, with 8 nucleotides matching TRBD1. Germline CDR1 is LGHDT and CDR2 is YNNKEL (reference sequence). The trim removed 4 bases at V and 6 bases at J, leaving 5 bases unmatched. This CDR3 has 14 residues.

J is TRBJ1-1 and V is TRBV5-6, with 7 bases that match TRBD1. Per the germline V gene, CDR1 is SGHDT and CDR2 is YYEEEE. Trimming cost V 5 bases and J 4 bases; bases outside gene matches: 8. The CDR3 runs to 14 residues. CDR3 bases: TGTGCCAGCAGTTTTACAGGGGTTATCACTGAAGCTTTCTTT. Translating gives CASSFTGVITEAFF.

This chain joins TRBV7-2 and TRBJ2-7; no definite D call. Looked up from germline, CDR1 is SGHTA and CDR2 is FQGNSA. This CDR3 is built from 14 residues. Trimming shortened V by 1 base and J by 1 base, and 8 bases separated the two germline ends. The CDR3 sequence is CASSLVAASYEQYF. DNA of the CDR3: TGTGCCAGCAGCTTAGTCGCAGCATCCTACGAGCAGTACTTC.

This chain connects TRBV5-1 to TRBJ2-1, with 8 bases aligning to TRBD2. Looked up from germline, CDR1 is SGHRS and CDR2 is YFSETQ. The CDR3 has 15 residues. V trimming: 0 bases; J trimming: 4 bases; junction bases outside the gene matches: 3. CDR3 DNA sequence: TGCGCCAGCAGCTTGGGAGCGGGGGTTTACAATGAGCAGTTCTTC. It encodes CASSLGAGVYNEQFF.

The CDR3 protein is CASSLGGNTGELFF. The CDR3 bases are TGTGCCAGCAGTTTGGGAGGTAACACCGGGGAGCTGTTTTTT. V is TRBV28 and J is TRBJ2-2; maybe TRBD2 (6 bases). V lost 3 bases to trimming and J lost 2 bases, with 7 bases between them. The CDR3 contains 14 residues. Germline CDR1 is MDHEN and CDR2 is SYDVKM.

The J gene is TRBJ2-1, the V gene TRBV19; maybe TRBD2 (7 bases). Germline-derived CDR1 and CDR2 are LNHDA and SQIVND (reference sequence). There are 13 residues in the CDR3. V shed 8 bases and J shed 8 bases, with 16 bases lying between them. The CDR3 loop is CASEAGTWDEQFF. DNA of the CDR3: TGTGCCAGTGAAGCGGGGACATGGGATGAGCAGTTCTTC.

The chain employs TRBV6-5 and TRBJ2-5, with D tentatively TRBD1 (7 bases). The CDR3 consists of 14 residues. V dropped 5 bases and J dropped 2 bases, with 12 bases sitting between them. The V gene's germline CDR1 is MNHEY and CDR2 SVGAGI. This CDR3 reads CASSPAGQQETQYF. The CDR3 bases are TGTGCCAGCAGTCCCGCGGGACAGCAAGAGACCCAGTACTTC.

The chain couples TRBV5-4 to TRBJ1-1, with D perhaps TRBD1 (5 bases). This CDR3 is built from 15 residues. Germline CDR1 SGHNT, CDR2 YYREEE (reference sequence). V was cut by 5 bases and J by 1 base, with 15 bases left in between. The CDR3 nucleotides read TGTGCCAGCAGAGGGGCCTTGGGAGGGAACACTGAAGCTTTCTTT. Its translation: CASRGALGGNTEAFF.

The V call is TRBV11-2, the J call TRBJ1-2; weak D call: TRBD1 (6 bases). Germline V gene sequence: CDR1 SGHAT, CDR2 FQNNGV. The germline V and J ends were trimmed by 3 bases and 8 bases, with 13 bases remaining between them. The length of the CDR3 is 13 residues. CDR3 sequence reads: CASSFSTGQGYTF. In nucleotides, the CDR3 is TGTGCCAGCAGCTTCAGCACAGGGCAAGGCTACACCTTC.

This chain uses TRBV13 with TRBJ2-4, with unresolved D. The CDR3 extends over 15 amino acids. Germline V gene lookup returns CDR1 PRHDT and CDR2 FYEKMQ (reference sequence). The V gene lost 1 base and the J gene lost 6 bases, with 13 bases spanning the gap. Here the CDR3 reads CASSLEPTARNIQYF. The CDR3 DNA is TGTGCCAGCAGCTTAGAACCGACGGCCCGAAACATTCAGTACTTC.

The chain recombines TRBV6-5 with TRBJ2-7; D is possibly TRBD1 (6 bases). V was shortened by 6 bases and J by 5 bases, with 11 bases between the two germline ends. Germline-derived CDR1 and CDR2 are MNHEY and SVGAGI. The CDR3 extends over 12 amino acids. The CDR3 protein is CASSTQGHEQYF. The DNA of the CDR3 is TGTGCCAGCAGCACACAGGGACACGAGCAGTACTTC.